The source of this T cell receptor beta chain is a study of blood T cell repertoires in COVID-19. Overall study: Nucleic acid was either cDNA or gDNA, and it came from T cells, B-cell-depleted T cells, or PBMCs.

Profiled with immunoSEQ multiplex PCR; TCRdb holds only in-frame clones, not every one. The repertoire has about 220,000 clones, roughly 80% of them found once; the top ten carry about 20%. This CDR3 is built from 14 residues. The V segment lost 4 bases and the J segment 3 bases; nucleotides outside the gene matches: 4. From germline, CDR1 is KGHDR and CDR2 SFDVKD. This sequence was found in a man aged 30 to 39 with active or convalescent COVID-19. Sample: peripheral blood. The rearrangement links TRBV24-1 to TRBJ2-7; TRBD1 matches at 8 bases. The CDR3 spells CATSDHGQGYEQYF. The CDR3 DNA reads TGTGCCACCAGTGACCATGGACAGGGCTACGAGCAGTACTTC.